This T cell receptor (beta chain) appears in the sequencing data of a study of CD8 T cells in Susac syndrome. Findings and limits, study-wide: Total CD8+ repertoires held around 16 Susac-specific public clones, while CD8+ TEMRA repertoires held several.

From germline, CDR1 is MNHNS and CDR2 SASEGT. V was pared by 7 bases and J by 2 bases, with 21 bases between. This CDR3 comprises 17 residues. As concerns this clonotype: The antigen remains undetermined.

Reverse transcription used about 0.5 to 1 ug RNA and random hexamers. TCRdb analysed the immunoSEQ multiplex PCR reads with MiXCR anew, one entry per CDR3 protein. This sample has 84,000 or so distinct CDR3 sequences, with over 85% found just once. Sequencing input: CD8+ T cells from PBMCs. This sequence originates from a human donor with Susac syndrome. The chain carries TRBV6-1 and TRBJ1-5; D is possibly TRBD1 (5 bases). CDR3 region: CASTSSRGSGGNQPQHF. Written as DNA, the CDR3 is TGTGCCAGCACCAGTTCAAGGGGATCGGGCGGCAATCAGCCCCAGCATTTT.